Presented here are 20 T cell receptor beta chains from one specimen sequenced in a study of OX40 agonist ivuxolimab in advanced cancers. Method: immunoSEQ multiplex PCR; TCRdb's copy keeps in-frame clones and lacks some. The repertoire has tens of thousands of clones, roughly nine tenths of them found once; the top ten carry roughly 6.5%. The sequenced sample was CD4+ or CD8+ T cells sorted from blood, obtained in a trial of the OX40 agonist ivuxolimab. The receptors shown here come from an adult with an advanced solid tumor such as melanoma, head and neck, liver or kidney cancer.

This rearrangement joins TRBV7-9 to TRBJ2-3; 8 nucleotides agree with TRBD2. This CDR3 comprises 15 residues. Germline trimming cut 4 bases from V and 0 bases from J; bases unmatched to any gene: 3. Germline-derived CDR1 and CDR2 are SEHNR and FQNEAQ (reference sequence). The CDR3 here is CASSSSGSSTDTQYF. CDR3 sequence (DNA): TGTGCCAGCAGCTCTAGCGGGTCTAGCACAGATACGCAGTATTTT.

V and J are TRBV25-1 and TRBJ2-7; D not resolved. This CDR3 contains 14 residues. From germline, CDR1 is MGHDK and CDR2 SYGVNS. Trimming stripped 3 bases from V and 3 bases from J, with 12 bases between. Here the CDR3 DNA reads TGTGCCAGCAGTGATAATCCCGCTCACTACGAGCAGTACTTC. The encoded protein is CASSDNPAHYEQYF.

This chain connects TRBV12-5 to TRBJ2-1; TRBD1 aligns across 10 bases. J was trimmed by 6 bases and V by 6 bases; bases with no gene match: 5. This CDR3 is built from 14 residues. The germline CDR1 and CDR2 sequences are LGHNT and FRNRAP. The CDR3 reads CASGSGQGINEQFF. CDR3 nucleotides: TGTGCTAGTGGCTCGGGACAGGGGATCAATGAGCAGTTCTTC.

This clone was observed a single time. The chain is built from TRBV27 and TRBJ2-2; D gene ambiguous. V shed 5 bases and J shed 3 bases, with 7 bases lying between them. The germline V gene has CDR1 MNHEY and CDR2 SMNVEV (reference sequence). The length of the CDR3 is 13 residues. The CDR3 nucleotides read TGTGCCAGCAGTCCCCTGGACACCGGGGAGCTGTTTTTT. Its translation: CASSPLDTGELFF.

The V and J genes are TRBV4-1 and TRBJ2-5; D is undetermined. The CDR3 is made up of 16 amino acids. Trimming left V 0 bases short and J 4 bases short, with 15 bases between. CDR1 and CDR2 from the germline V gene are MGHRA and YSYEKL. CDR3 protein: CASSQESRVRGETQYF. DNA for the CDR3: TGCGCCAGCAGCCAAGAGAGTAGGGTCCGTGGAGAGACCCAGTACTTC.

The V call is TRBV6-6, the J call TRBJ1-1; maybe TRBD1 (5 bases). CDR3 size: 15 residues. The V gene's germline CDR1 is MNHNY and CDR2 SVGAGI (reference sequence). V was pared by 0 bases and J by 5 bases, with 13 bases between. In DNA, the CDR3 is TGTGCCAGCAGTTACTCCCCGGACCGGGGGACTGAAGCTTTCTTT. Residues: CASSYSPDRGTEAFF.

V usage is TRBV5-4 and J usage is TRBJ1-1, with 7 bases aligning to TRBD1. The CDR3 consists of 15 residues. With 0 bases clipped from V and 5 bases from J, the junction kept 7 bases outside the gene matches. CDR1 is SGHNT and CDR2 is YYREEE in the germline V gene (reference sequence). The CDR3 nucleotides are TGTGCCAGCAGCTTGGAGGTCAGGGGGGAAACTGAAGCTTTCTTT. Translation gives CASSLEVRGETEAFF.

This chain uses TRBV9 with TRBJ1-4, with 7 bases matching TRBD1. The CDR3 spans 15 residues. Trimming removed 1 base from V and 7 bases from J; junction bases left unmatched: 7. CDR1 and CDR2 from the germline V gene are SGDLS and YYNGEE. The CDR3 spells CASSVYGQGGEKLFF. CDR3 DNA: TGTGCCAGCAGCGTATATGGGCAGGGGGGTGAAAAACTGTTTTTT.

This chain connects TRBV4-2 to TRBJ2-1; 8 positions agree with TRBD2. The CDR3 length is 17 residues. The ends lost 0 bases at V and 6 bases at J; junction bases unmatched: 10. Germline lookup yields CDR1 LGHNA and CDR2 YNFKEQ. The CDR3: CASSQEVVAGLRNEQFF. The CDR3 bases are TGTGCCAGCAGCCAAGAGGTAGTAGCGGGATTGCGCAATGAGCAGTTCTTC.

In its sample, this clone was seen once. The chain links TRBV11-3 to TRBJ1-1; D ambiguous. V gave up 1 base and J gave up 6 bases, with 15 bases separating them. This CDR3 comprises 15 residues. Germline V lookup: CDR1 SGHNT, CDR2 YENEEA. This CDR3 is CASSLAEIGRPEAFF. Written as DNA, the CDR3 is TGTGCCAGCAGCTTAGCGGAGATTGGGCGGCCTGAAGCTTTCTTT.

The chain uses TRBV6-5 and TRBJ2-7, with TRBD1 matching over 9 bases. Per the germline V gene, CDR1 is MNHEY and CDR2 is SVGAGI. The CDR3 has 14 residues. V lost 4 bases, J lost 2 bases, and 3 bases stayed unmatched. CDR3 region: CASSSGQGTYEQYF. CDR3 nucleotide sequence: TGTGCCAGCAGTTCTGGACAGGGGACCTACGAGCAGTACTTC.

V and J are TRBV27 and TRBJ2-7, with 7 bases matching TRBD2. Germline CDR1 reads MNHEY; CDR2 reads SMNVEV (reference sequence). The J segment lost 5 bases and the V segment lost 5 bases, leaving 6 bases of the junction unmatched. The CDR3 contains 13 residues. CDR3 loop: CASSPRLANEQYF. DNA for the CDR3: TGTGCCAGCAGTCCACGACTAGCCAACGAGCAGTACTTC.

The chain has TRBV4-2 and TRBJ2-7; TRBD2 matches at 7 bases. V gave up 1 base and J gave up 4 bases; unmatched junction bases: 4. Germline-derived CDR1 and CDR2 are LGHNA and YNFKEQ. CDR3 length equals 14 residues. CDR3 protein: CASSQGSGKYEQYF. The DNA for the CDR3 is TGTGCCAGCAGCCAAGGGAGCGGGAAATACGAGCAGTACTTC.

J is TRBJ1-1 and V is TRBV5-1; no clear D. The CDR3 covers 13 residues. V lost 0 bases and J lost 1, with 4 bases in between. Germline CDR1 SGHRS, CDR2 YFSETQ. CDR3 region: CASSLAGNTEAFF. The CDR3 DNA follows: TGCGCCAGCAGCTTGGCAGGGAACACTGAAGCTTTCTTT.

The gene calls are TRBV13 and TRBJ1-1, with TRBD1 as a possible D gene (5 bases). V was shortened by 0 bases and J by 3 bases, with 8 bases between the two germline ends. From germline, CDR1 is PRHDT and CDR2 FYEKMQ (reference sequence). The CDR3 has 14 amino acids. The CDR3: CASSLGGADTEAFF. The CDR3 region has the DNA TGTGCCAGCAGCTTAGGTGGGGCCGACACTGAAGCTTTCTTT.

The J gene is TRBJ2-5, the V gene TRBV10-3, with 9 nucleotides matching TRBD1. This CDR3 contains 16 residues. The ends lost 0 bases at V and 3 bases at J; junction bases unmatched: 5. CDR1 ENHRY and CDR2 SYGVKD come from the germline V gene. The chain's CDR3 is CAISESKGQGEETQYF. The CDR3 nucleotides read TGTGCCATCAGTGAGTCCAAGGGACAGGGAGAAGAGACCCAGTACTTC.

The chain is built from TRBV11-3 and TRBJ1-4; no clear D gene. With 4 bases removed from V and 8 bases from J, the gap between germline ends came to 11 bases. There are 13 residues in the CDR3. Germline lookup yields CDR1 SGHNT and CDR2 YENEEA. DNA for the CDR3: TGTGCCAGCAGCTCCCGGGTGGGGGAAAAACTGTTTTTT. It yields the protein CASSSRVGEKLFF.

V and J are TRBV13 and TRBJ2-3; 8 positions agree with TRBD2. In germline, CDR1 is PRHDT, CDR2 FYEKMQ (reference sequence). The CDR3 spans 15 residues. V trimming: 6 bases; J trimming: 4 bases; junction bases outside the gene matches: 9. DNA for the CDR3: TGTGCCAGCAGTCCTCGGGGGGGCCAGGCAGATACGCAGTATTTT. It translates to CASSPRGGQADTQYF.

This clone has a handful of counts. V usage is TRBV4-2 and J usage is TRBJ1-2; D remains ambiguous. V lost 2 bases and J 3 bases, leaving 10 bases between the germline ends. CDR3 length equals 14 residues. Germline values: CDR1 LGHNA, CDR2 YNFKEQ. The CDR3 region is CASSQTAQDYGYTF. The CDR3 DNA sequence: TGTGCCAGCAGCCAAACGGCCCAAGACTATGGCTACACCTTC.

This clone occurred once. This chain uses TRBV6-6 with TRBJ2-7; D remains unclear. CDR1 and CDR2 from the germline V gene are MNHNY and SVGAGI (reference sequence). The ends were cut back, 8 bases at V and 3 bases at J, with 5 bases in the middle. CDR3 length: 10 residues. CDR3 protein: CASGFYEQYF. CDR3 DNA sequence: TGTGCCAGCGGTTTCTACGAGCAGTACTTC.